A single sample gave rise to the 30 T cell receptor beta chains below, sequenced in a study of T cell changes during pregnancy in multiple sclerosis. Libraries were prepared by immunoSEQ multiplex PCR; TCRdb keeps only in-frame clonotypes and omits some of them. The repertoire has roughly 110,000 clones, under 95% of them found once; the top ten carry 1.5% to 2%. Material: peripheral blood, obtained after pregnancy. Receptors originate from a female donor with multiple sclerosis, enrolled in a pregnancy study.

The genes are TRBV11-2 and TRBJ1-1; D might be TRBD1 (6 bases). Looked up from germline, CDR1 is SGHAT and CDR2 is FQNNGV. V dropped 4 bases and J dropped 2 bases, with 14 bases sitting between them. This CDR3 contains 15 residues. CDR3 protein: CASSSLPGGNTEAFF. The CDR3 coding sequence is TGTGCCAGCAGCTCCCTCCCGGGGGGCAACACTGAAGCTTTCTTT. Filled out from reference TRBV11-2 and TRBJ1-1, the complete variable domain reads EAGVAQSPRYKIIEKRQSVAFWCNPISGHATLYWYQQILGQGPKLLIQFQNNGVVDDSQLPKDRFSAERLKGVDSTLKIQPAKLEDSAVYLCASSSLPGGNTEAFFGQGTRLTVV.

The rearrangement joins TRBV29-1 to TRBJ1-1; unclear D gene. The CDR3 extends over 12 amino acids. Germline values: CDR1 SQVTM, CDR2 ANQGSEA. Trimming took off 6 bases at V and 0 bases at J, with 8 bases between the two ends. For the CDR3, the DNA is TGCAGCGTAACAGTCCTGAACACTGAAGCTTTCTTT. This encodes CSVTVLNTEAFF.

CDR3: CASNPQGYNSPLHF. The CDR3 nucleotides read TGTGCCAGCAACCCCCAGGGTTATAATTCACCCCTCCACTTT. The genes are TRBV6-1 and TRBJ1-6, with a possible D match to TRBD1 (5 bases). Trimming removed 7 bases at V and 4 bases at J, with 11 bases between. The germline V gene has CDR1 MNHNS and CDR2 SASEGT. This CDR3 is 14 amino acids long.

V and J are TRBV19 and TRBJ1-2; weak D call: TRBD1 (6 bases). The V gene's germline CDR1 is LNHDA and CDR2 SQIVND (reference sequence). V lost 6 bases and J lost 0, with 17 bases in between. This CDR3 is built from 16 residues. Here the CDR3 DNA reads TGTGCCAGTAGCAGAGGACAGACCCAACCTAACTATGGCTACACCTTC. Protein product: CASSRGQTQPNYGYTF. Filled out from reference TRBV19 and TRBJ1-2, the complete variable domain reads DGGITQSPKYLFRKEGQNVTLSCEQNLNHDAMYWYRQDPGQGLRLIYYSQIVNDFQKGDIAEGYSVSREKKESFPLTVTSAQKNPTAFYLCASSRGQTQPNYGYTFGSGTRLTVV.

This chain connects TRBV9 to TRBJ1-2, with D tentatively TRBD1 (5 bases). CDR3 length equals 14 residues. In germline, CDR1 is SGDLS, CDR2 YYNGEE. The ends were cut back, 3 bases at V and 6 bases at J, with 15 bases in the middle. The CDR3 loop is CASSARDSQNGYTF. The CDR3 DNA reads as TGTGCCAGCAGCGCCCGCGACAGTCAAAATGGCTACACCTTC.

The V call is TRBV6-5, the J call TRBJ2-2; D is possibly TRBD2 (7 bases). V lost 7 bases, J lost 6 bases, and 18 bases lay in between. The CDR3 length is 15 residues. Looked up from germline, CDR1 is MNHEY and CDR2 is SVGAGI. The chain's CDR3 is CASTSGGGRAGELFF. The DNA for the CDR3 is TGTGCCAGCACCTCGGGGGGCGGTCGCGCCGGGGAGCTGTTTTTT.

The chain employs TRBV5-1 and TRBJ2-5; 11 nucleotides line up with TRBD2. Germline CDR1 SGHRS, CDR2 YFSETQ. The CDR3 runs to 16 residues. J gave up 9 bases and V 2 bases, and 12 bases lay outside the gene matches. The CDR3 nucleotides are TGCGCCAGCAGCTTTCCGACTAGCGGGGACCTTCGGGCCCAGTACTTC. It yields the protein CASSFPTSGDLRAQYF.

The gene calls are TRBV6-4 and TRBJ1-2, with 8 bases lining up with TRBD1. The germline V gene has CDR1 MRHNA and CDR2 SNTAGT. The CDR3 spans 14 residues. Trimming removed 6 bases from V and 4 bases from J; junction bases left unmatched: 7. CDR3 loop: CASSQTGVGYGYTF. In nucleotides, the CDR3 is TGTGCCAGCAGCCAGACAGGGGTGGGCTATGGCTACACCTTC.

As DNA, the CDR3 is TGTGCCATCAGTTCCATGGGGGGGGGAACCTACGAGCAGTACTTC. Translating it yields CAISSMGGGTYEQYF. The chain recombines TRBV10-3 with TRBJ2-7; TRBD2 aligns across 7 bases. The germline V gene has CDR1 ENHRY and CDR2 SYGVKD. CDR3 size: 15 residues. Losses at the gene ends were 5 bases for V and 2 bases for J; bases not matched to a gene: 9.

Here the CDR3 reads CASSSGQSFATNEKLFF. The CDR3 nucleotides are TGTGCCAGCAGTTCCGGACAGAGTTTTGCAACTAATGAAAAACTGTTTTTT. The V call is TRBV27, the J call TRBJ1-4, with D maybe TRBD1 (6 bases). Per the germline V gene, CDR1 is MNHEY and CDR2 is SMNVEV (reference sequence). V dropped 4 bases and J dropped 0 bases, with 15 bases sitting between them. The CDR3 is 17 residues long. The entire variable domain, with the rest obtained from reference TRBV27 and TRBJ1-4, is as follows: EAQVTQNPRYLITVTGKKLTVTCSQNMNHEYMSWYRQDPGLGLRQIYYSMNVEVTDKGDVPEGYKVSRKEKRNFPLILESPSPNQTSLYFCASSSGQSFATNEKLFFGSGTQLSVL.

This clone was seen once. The CDR3 region has the DNA TGTGCCAGCAGCCAAGTATGGCCCGGGACAGGGTCCGCGAACACCGGGGAGCTGTTTTTT. Translation: CASSQVWPGTGSANTGELFF. V is TRBV4-2 and J is TRBJ2-2; 9 nucleotides line up with TRBD1. The germline V gene encodes CDR1 LGHNA and CDR2 YNFKEQ. V trimming: 1 base; J trimming: 0 bases; junction bases outside the gene matches: 12. CDR3 length equals 20 residues.

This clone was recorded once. The CDR3 here is CASMEELGTEAFF. CDR3 nucleotides: TGCGCCAGCATGGAGGAACTGGGCACTGAAGCTTTCTTT. V and J are TRBV5-1 and TRBJ1-1, with D unclear. The CDR3 sequence is 13 residues long. With 6 bases removed from V and 4 bases from J, the gap between germline ends came to 13 bases. The germline V gene encodes CDR1 SGHRS and CDR2 YFSETQ.

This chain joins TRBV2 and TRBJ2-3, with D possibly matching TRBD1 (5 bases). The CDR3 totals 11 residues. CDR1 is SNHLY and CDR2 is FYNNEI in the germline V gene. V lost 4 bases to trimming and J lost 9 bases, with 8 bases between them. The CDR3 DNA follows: TGTGCCAGCAGTGGGGGCGACACGCAGTATTTT. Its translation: CASSGGDTQYF.

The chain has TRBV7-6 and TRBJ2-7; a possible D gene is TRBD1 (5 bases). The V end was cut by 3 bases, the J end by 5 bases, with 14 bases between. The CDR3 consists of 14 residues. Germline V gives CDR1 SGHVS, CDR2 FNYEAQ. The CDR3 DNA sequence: TGTGCCAGCAGCTTGGGCAGGTTAGGGGACGAGCAGTACTTC. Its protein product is CASSLGRLGDEQYF.

The CDR3 coding sequence is TGTGCCAGCAGCTCTGGGACAGGGAGGACCTACAATGAGCAGTTCTTC. Protein: CASSSGTGRTYNEQFF. This chain links TRBV5-6 with TRBJ2-1, with 9 bases fitting TRBD1. Unmatched junction bases numbered 6, after V lost 3 bases and J lost 2 bases. The CDR3 totals 16 residues. Looked up from germline, CDR1 is SGHDT and CDR2 is YYEEEE. The complete variable domain, with remaining parts taken from reference TRBV5-6 and TRBJ2-1, reads DAGVTQSPTHLIKTRGQQVTLRCSPKSGHDTVSWYQQALGQGPQFIFQYYEEEERQRGNFPDRFSGHQFPNYSSELNVNALLLGDSALYLCASSSGTGRTYNEQFFGPGTRLTVL.

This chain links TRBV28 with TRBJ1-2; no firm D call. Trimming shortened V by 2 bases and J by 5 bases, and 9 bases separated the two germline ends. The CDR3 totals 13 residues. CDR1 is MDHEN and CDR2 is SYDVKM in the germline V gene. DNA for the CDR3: TGTGCCAGCAGTTTAGGGAGAGCGTATGGCTACACCTTC. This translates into CASSLGRAYGYTF.

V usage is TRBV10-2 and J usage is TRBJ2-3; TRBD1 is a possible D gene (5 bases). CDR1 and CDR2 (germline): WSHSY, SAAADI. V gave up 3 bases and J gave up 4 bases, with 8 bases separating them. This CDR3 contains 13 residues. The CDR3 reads CASSDRVPDTQYF. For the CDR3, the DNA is TGCGCCAGCAGTGACAGGGTTCCAGATACGCAGTATTTT.

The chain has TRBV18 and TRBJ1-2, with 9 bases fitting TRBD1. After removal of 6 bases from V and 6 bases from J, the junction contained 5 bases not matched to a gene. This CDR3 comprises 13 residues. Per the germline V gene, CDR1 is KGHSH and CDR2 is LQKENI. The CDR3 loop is CASSPGQGNGYTF. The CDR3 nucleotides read TGTGCCAGCTCGCCGGGACAGGGCAATGGCTACACCTTC.

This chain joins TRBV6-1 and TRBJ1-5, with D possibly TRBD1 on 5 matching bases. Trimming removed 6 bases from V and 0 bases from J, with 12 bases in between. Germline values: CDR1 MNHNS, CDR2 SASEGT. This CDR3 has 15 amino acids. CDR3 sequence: CASRRGHLSNQPQHF. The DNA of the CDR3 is TGTGCCAGCAGAAGAGGACACCTTAGCAATCAGCCCCAGCATTTT.

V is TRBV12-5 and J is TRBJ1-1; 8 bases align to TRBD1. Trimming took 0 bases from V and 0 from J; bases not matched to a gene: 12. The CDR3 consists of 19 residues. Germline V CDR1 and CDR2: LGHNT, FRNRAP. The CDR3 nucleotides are TGTGCTAGTGGTTTGGTGGGGGGAGACAGGGGCAGTATGAACACTGAAGCTTTCTTT. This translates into CASGLVGGDRGSMNTEAFF.

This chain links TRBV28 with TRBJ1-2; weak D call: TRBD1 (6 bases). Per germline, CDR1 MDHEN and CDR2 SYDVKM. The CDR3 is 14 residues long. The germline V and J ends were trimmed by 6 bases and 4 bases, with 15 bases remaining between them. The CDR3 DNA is TGTGCCAGCAGGGAACAGGGAGGGGGCTATGGCTACACCTTC. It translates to CASREQGGGYGYTF.

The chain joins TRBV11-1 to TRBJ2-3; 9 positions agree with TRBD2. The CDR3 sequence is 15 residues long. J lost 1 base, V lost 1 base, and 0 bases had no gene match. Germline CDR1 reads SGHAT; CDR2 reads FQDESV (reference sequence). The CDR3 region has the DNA TGTGCCAGCAGCTTAGGCGGGAGGGGCACAGATACGCAGTATTTT. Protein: CASSLGGRGTDTQYF.

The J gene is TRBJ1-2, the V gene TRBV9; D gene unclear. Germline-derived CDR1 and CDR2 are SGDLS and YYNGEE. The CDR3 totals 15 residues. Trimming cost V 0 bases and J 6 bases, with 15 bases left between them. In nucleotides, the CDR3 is TGTGCCAGCAGCGTAGATATTAGTAATCCCCATGGCTACACCTTC. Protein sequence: CASSVDISNPHGYTF.

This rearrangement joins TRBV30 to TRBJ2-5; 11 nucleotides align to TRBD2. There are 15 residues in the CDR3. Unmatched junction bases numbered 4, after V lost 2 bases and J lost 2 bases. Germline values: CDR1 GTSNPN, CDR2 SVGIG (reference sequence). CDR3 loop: CAWSRRLAGQETQYF. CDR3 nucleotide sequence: TGTGCCTGGAGTCGACGACTAGCGGGGCAAGAGACCCAGTACTTC.

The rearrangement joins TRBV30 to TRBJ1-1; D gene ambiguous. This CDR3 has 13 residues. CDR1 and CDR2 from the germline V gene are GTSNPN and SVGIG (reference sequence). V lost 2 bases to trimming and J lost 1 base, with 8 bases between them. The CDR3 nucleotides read TGTGCCTGGAGTATCAGACAGAACACTGAAGCTTTCTTT. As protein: CAWSIRQNTEAFF.

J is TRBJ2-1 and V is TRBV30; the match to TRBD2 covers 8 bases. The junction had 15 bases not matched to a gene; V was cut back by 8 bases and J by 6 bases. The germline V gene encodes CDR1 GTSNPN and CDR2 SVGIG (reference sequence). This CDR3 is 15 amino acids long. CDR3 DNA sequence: TGTGCCCATACGCACGGTAGCGGGGATTCCAATGAGCAGTTCTTC. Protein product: CAHTHGSGDSNEQFF.

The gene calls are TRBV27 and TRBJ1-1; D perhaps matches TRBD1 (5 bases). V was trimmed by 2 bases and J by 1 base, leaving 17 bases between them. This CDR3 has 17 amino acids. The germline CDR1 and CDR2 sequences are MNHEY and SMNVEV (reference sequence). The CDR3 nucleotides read TGTGCCAGCAGTTTAGGGCCTTTGAGGCAGGGGAACACTGAAGCTTTCTTT. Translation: CASSLGPLRQGNTEAFF.

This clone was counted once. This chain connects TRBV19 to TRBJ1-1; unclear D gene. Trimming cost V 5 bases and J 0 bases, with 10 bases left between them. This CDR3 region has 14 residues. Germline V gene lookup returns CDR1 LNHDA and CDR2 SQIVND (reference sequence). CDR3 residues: CASSAGNLNTEAFF. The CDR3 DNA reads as TGTGCCAGTAGTGCGGGGAACTTGAACACTGAAGCTTTCTTT.

CDR3 sequence (DNA): TGTGCCTGGAGTAGACAGGGTTACACTGAAGCTTTCTTT. Translated, it gives CAWSRQGYTEAFF. The rearrangement joins TRBV30 to TRBJ1-1; TRBD1 agrees at 7 bases. The CDR3 sequence is 13 residues long. Germline-derived CDR1 and CDR2 are GTSNPN and SVGIG (reference sequence). The V segment lost 2 bases and the J segment 3 bases; nucleotides outside the gene matches: 3.

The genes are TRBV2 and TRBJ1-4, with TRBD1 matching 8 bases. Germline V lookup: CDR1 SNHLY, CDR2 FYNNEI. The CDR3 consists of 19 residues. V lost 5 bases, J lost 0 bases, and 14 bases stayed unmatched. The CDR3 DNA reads TGTGCCAGCAGTTTTTCCTCGGACAGGGATAGGGCAACTAATGAAAAACTGTTTTTT. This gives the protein CASSFSSDRDRATNEKLFF.